This T cell receptor beta chain was sequenced in a study of shared clonotypes between healthy human individuals. Profiling relied on immunoSEQ multiplex PCR, and the TCRdb table lists in-frame clones only, not all of them. In the table there are under 650,000 clones, about 96% of which are singletons. This CDR3 region has 15 residues. V was clipped by 0 bases and J by 2 bases, with 9 bases between them. Germline CDR1 is MNHNY and CDR2 is SVGAGI (reference sequence). This receptor was obtained from a woman aged 25-40 years in good health. This chain uses TRBV6-6 with TRBJ2-3; D possibly corresponds to TRBD1 (5 bases). What was sequenced was naive CD4+ T cells sorted from blood. Subset reported: CD45RA+ positively selected. CDR3 in DNA: TGTGCCAGCAGTTACTCGCGACAGTCCACAGATACGCAGTATTTT. The encoded protein is CASSYSRQSTDTQYF.